This T cell receptor beta chain is drawn from a study of shared clonotypes between healthy human individuals. For the study at large: A couple of women and a few men aged 18 to 49 made up the donors.

Germline CDR1 is SGHAT and CDR2 is FQNNGV. The V end lost 7 bases, the J end lost 0 bases, and 21 bases lay between the germline ends. The CDR3 has 18 amino acids. On this clone: Its antigen remains unknown.

Study-wide points: Naive CD4 clonotypes overlapped across a handful of donors at 4.5% to 5.5%.

Several immunoSEQ plates received, in even portions, the genomic DNA of each subset. Assay: immunoSEQ multiplex PCR; the TCRdb copy retains only in-frame clones and omits some. The sample carries more than 2 million clones, about 94% recorded once. The receptor's source is a man aged 18 to 35 in good health. Sequencing used naive CD4+ T cells sorted from blood. Subset given: CD45RA+ positively selected. V usage is TRBV11-2 and J usage is TRBJ1-4; unclear D gene. DNA of the CDR3: TGTGCCAGCATCCCGCGGAGGGCAGAAGTTTCAACTAATGAAAAACTGTTTTTT. Protein sequence: CASIPRRAEVSTNEKLFF.